Listed below are T cell receptor beta chains from one sample, sequenced in a study of T cells in Graves' hyperthyroidism and ophthalmopathy. Each CDR3 protein is one row after TCRdb ran MiXCR on the multiplex PCR reads. The sample contains about 640,000 distinct CDR3 sequences, 13% to 15% of which appear only once. Sequencing was carried out using blood. Receptor source: a woman in her forties or fifties with Graves' ophthalmopathy. Both conserved end residues are part of each CDR3. A D gene is named only where the DNA matches it firmly. The size of a clone is reported for some rows only, either as once, few or many, or as a class for expanded clones.

many	TRBV11-2	TRBJ1-1	16	TRBD1	CASSRGRGQGHTEAFF
many	TRBV29-1	TRBJ2-3	13	-	CSVNEGLTDTQYF
-	TRBV2	TRBJ2-7	12	-	CASRGTRGEQYF
-	TRBV5-1	TRBJ1-3	14	-	CASTLGSDGNTIYF
few	TRBV20-1	TRBJ1-2	13	-	CSARGTHFYGYTF
many	TRBV7-8	TRBJ1-1	14	-	CASSPEVGDTEAFF
many	TRBV7-9	TRBJ1-1	13	-	CASSSVGNTEAFF
-	TRBV15	TRBJ1-5	16	TRBD1	CATSRGRGTGVQPQHF
-	TRBV4-1	TRBJ2-2	19	TRBD2	CASSQASGRGWANTGELFF
few	TRBV2	TRBJ2-1	11	TRBD2	CASGVAGGGFF